This paragraph covers one T cell receptor beta chain sequence. The data originate from a study of T cell changes during pregnancy in multiple sclerosis. Libraries were prepared by immunoSEQ multiplex PCR; TCRdb keeps only in-frame clonotypes and omits some of them. The sample shows about 45,000 clones, around 96% of them seen only once. V lost 1 base, J lost 1 base, and 7 bases stayed unmatched. The CDR3 totals 16 residues. The germline gives CDR1 SGHNT, CDR2 YYREEE (reference sequence). Sequences were derived from peripheral blood, sampled in the second trimester of pregnancy. The source is a female donor with multiple sclerosis, enrolled in a pregnancy study. The chain couples TRBV5-4 to TRBJ2-7, with 8 nucleotides matching TRBD2. The CDR3 spells CASSLPGGGRSYEQYF. In nucleotides, the CDR3 is TGTGCCAGCAGCTTGCCCGGGGGGGGTCGTTCCTACGAGCAGTACTTC.